These 4 T cell receptor beta chains came from one sample sequenced in a study of T-cell memory formation after mild COVID-19. TCRdb used MiXCR to reprocess the 5' RACE reads, holding one entry per CDR3 protein. The sample has about 170,000 distinct CDR3 sequences, roughly 13% seen once. Sequenced input: PBMCs or a T cell subset sorted from them (not recorded which). The receptors derive from a man aged 18 to 35 who had mild COVID-19 (a few samples of this study predate the infection). Cell type and time point are not known.

CDR3 in amino acids: CASSLAGTGGKTQYF. The CDR3 DNA reads as TGTGCCAGCAGCTTAGCCGGGACAGGGGGAAAGACCCAGTACTTC. The rearrangement uses TRBV7-2 and TRBJ2-5, with 11 bases lining up with TRBD1. Germline values: CDR1 SGHTA, CDR2 FQGNSA. This CDR3 spans 15 amino acids. V shed 0 bases and J 6 bases; nucleotides not matched to a gene: 3.

The V call is TRBV7-2, the J call TRBJ2-1, with 8 bases matching TRBD1. The CDR3 runs 15 residues. Germline CDR1 reads SGHTA; CDR2 reads FQGNSA. Trimming cost V 4 bases and J 8 bases; bases outside gene matches: 10. CDR3 sequence: CASSSGQAFSYEQFF. Written as DNA, the CDR3 is TGTGCCAGCAGCTCGGGACAGGCTTTTTCGTATGAGCAGTTCTTC.

This chain connects TRBV10-3 to TRBJ2-1, with TRBD1 matching 9 bases. Trimming cost V 7 bases and J 8 bases; bases outside gene matches: 12. This CDR3 has 15 residues. Germline V gene sequence: CDR1 ENHRY, CDR2 SYGVKD. CDR3 amino acids: CAITLGQGTVHEQFF. The CDR3 DNA follows: TGTGCCATCACCTTGGGACAGGGCACGGTCCATGAGCAGTTCTTC.

This CDR3 reads CASSPQGQPPYNEQFF. For the CDR3, the DNA is TGCGCCAGCAGCCCACAAGGACAGCCTCCCTACAATGAGCAGTTCTTC. This chain connects TRBV5-1 to TRBJ2-1; D is possibly TRBD1 (6 bases). Deletions cut 4 bases from V and 2 bases from J, with 16 bases between. The CDR3 loop spans 16 amino acids. The V gene's germline CDR1 is SGHRS and CDR2 YFSETQ. Full variable domain (missing parts from reference TRBV5-1 and TRBJ2-1): KAGVTQTPRYLIKTRGQQVTLSCSPISGHRSVSWYQQTPGQGLQFLFEYFSETQRNKGNFPGRFSGRQFSNSRSEMNVSTLELGDSALYLCASSPQGQPPYNEQFFGPGTRLTVL.